What follows is one T cell receptor beta chain and its context. Assay: immunoSEQ multiplex PCR; the TCRdb copy retains only in-frame clones and omits some. The sample yields around 83,000 clones, approximately 94% seen once. This entry belongs to a study of technical replicates of blood from a few donors. The ends were cut back, 1 base at V and 13 bases at J, with 22 bases in the middle. The CDR3 runs 15 residues. Germline loops: CDR1 MGHRA, CDR2 YSYEKL. The sample taken for sequencing was T cells isolated from PBMCs. The TCR originated in a human donor in good health. The V and J genes are TRBV4-1 and TRBJ1-1; maybe TRBD1 (5 bases). CDR3 loop: CASSQGRERSPWGFF. The CDR3 bases are TGCGCCAGCAGCCAAGGCAGGGAAAGGTCTCCCTGGGGTTTCTTT.